These 2 T cell receptor beta chains came from one sample sequenced in a study of CD8+CD57+ T cells in acquired aplastic anemia. The template for TCR beta VDJ and CDR3 sequence profiling was genomic DNA. TCRdb processed the reads anew with MiXCR; each CDR3 protein has one entry. The repertoire consists of around 400,000 distinct CDR3 sequences, with approximately 70% occurring once and the leading ten covering 4%. Sequenced input: sorted CD4+, CD8+, or CD8+CD57+ T cells (not recorded which) from PBMCs. These receptors originate from a human donor in good health, serving as a control.

Concerning this clonotype itself: Sequence at one end of the junction differs from germline and may be a read error. The V and J genes are TRBV9 and TRBJ2-7; the match to TRBD1 covers 7 bases. This CDR3 contains 14 residues. Germline CDR1 SGDLS, CDR2 YYNGEE. CDR3: CASSLSNRGDYEHF. CDR3 in DNA: TGTGCCAGCAGTTTATCAAACAGGGGCGACTACGAGCACTTC.

The chain recombines TRBV20-1 with TRBJ1-2, with D possibly matching TRBD1 (6 bases). Germline V gives CDR1 DFQATT, CDR2 SNEGSKA (reference sequence). The V and J ends lost 6 bases and 8 bases respectively, with 25 bases between them. The CDR3 loop spans 15 amino acids. CDR3 nucleotides: TGCAGTGCCAGCAGGCTAGCGGGGGGGCGAGGGGGCTACACCTTC. It codes for CSASRLAGGRGGYTF.